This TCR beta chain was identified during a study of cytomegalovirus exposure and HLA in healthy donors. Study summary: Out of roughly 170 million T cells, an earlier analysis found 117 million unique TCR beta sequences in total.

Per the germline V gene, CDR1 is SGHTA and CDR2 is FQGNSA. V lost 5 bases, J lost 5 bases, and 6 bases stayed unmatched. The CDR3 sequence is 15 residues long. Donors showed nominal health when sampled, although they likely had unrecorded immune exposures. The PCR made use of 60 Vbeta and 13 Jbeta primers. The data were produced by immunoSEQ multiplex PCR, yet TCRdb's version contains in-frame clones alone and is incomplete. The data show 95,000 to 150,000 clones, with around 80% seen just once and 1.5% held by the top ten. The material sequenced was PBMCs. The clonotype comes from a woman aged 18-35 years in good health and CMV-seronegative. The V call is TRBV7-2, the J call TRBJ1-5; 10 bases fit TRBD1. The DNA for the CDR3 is TGTGCCAGCAGCCGGGGGGGGACAGGGGATCAGCCCCAGCATTTT. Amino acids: CASSRGGTGDQPQHF. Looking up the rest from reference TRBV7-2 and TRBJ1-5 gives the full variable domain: GAGVSQSPSNKVTEKGKDVELRCDPISGHTALYWYRQSLGQGLEFLIYFQGNSAPDKSGLPSDRFSAERTGGSVSTLTIQRTQQEDSAVYLCASSRGGTGDQPQHFGDGTRLSIL.